This is a list of T cell receptor beta chains from one sample in a study of cytomegalovirus exposure and HLA in healthy donors. Sequenced by immunoSEQ multiplex PCR; TCRdb stores in-frame clones only, minus some. The sample holds some 130,000 clones, roughly 80% seen once. The material sequenced was PBMCs. The receptor set was obtained from a man between 40 and 49 years old in good health and CMV-seronegative. CDR3s include the opening cysteine and the closing phenylalanine or tryptophan. The D gene is left open where the match is weak. Clone size appears in some rows only: once, few, many, or a class for an expanded clone.

clone_size: NA
j_call: TRBJ2-2
d_call: TRBD1
v_call: TRBV19
cdr3_aa: CASSTGQGDTGELFF
cdr3_nt: TGTGCCAGTAGCACGGGACAGGGAGACACCGGGGAGCTGTTTTTT

clone_size: NA
j_call: TRBJ2-7
d_call: TRBD1
v_call: TRBV6-5
cdr3_aa: CASSRDRDSYEQYF
cdr3_nt: TGTGCCAGCAGCCGAGACAGGGACTCCTACGAGCAGTACTTC

clone_size: once
j_call: TRBJ2-5
d_call: TRBD1
v_call: TRBV2
cdr3_aa: CASSEGTGGRTRTQYF
cdr3_nt: TGTGCCAGCAGTGAGGGGACAGGGGGAAGGACAAGGACCCAGTACTTC

clone_size: NA
j_call: TRBJ1-2
d_call: NA
v_call: TRBV7-9
cdr3_aa: CASSLVGEENYGYTF
cdr3_nt: TGTGCCAGCAGCTTAGTCGGGGAAGAAAACTATGGCTACACCTTC

clone_size: NA
j_call: TRBJ2-3
d_call: TRBD2
v_call: TRBV7-7
cdr3_aa: CASSLGGGSGDTQYF
cdr3_nt: TGTGCCAGCAGCTTAGGCGGGGGATCAGGAGATACGCAGTATTTT

clone_size: NA
j_call: TRBJ2-1
d_call: NA
v_call: TRBV7-2
cdr3_aa: CASGRDYNEQFF
cdr3_nt: TGTGCCAGCGGGCGGGACTACAATGAGCAGTTCTTC

clone_size: NA
j_call: TRBJ1-5
d_call: NA
v_call: TRBV2
cdr3_aa: CASSGGASNQPQHF
cdr3_nt: TGTGCCAGCAGTGGGGGAGCGAGCAATCAGCCCCAGCATTTT

clone_size: NA
j_call: TRBJ2-5
d_call: TRBD1
v_call: TRBV18
cdr3_aa: CASSRDRQETQYF
cdr3_nt: TGTGCCAGCTCCCGGGACAGGCAAGAGACCCAGTACTTC

clone_size: NA
j_call: TRBJ2-1
d_call: TRBD2
v_call: TRBV29-1
cdr3_aa: CSVAAGGGNEQFF
cdr3_nt: TGCAGCGTCGCAGCGGGAGGAGGCAATGAGCAGTTCTTC

clone_size: NA
j_call: TRBJ2-7
d_call: TRBD1
v_call: TRBV11-2
cdr3_aa: CASSSGQGYEQYF
cdr3_nt: TGTGCCAGCAGCTCAGGACAGGGCTACGAGCAGTACTTC

clone_size: NA
j_call: TRBJ2-3
d_call: TRBD2
v_call: TRBV6-8
cdr3_aa: CASSGTSGGADTQYF
cdr3_nt: TGTGCCAGCAGCGGGACTAGCGGGGGGGCGGATACGCAGTATTTT

clone_size: NA
j_call: TRBJ2-3
d_call: TRBD2
v_call: TRBV29-1
cdr3_aa: CSARGVAGSTDTQYF
cdr3_nt: TGCAGCGCCCGAGGGGTAGCGGGGAGCACAGATACGCAGTATTTT

clone_size: NA
j_call: TRBJ1-1
d_call: NA
v_call: TRBV5-7
cdr3_aa: CASSLLPRDNTEAFF
cdr3_nt: TGTGCCAGCAGCTTACTCCCGAGGGATAACACTGAAGCTTTCTTT

clone_size: once
j_call: TRBJ2-4
d_call: TRBD1
v_call: TRBV29-1
cdr3_aa: CSVQGGTGGVEAKNIQYF
cdr3_nt: TGCAGCGTCCAGGGTGGGACAGGGGGCGTAGAAGCCAAAAACATTCAGTACTTC

clone_size: NA
j_call: TRBJ1-3
d_call: NA
v_call: TRBV7-9
cdr3_aa: CASSTQGNTIYF
cdr3_nt: TGTGCCAGCAGCACACAGGGAAACACCATATATTTT

clone_size: NA
j_call: TRBJ1-2
d_call: TRBD1
v_call: TRBV5-1
cdr3_aa: CASSFGETGDGYTF
cdr3_nt: TGCGCCAGCAGCTTCGGGGAGACAGGGGATGGCTACACCTTC

clone_size: NA
j_call: TRBJ1-6
d_call: NA
v_call: TRBV2
cdr3_aa: CASNSFEDSPLHF
cdr3_nt: TGTGCCAGCAACTCATTTGAAGATTCACCCCTCCACTTT

clone_size: NA
j_call: TRBJ2-2
d_call: NA
v_call: TRBV5-1
cdr3_aa: CASRQDKPTGELFF
cdr3_nt: TGCGCCAGCAGGCAGGACAAACCCACCGGGGAGCTGTTTTTT

clone_size: NA
j_call: TRBJ2-1
d_call: TRBD2
v_call: TRBV29-1
cdr3_aa: CSVELRGGINNEQFF
cdr3_nt: TGCAGCGTTGAACTACGGGGAGGGATCAACAATGAGCAGTTCTTC

clone_size: NA
j_call: TRBJ1-4
d_call: TRBD1
v_call: TRBV2
cdr3_aa: CASKGQYNEKLFF
cdr3_nt: TGTGCCAGCAAGGGACAGTATAATGAAAAACTGTTTTTT

clone_size: NA
j_call: TRBJ1-2
d_call: NA
v_call: TRBV19
cdr3_aa: CASSPRQLWNSGYTF
cdr3_nt: TGTGCCAGTAGTCCCCGACAGCTATGGAACAGCGGCTACACCTTC

clone_size: NA
j_call: TRBJ2-2
d_call: NA
v_call: TRBV27
cdr3_aa: CASSFRTGELFF
cdr3_nt: TGTGCCAGCAGTTTCCGGACTGGGGAGCTGTTTTTT

clone_size: NA
j_call: TRBJ1-4
d_call: TRBD1
v_call: TRBV7-9
cdr3_aa: CASSPRQGGTNEKLFF
cdr3_nt: TGTGCCAGCAGCCCAAGACAGGGAGGAACTAATGAAAAACTGTTTTTT

clone_size: NA
j_call: TRBJ1-1
d_call: TRBD1
v_call: TRBV28
cdr3_aa: CASSSAGQETEAFF
cdr3_nt: TGTGCCAGCAGTTCCGCGGGACAGGAGACTGAAGCTTTCTTT

clone_size: NA
j_call: TRBJ1-5
d_call: NA
v_call: TRBV5-1
cdr3_aa: CASSLGQGSNQPQHF
cdr3_nt: TGCGCCAGCAGCTTGGGGCAGGGGAGCAATCAGCCCCAGCATTTT

clone_size: NA
j_call: TRBJ2-2
d_call: TRBD1
v_call: TRBV5-4
cdr3_aa: CASSQGQGKTGELFF
cdr3_nt: TGTGCCAGCAGCCAGGGACAGGGTAAGACCGGGGAGCTGTTTTTT

clone_size: NA
j_call: TRBJ2-2
d_call: NA
v_call: TRBV18
cdr3_aa: CASSPLSGISGELFF
cdr3_nt: TGTGCCAGCTCACCACTTTCAGGCATCAGCGGGGAGCTGTTTTTT

clone_size: once
j_call: TRBJ2-7
d_call: TRBD1
v_call: TRBV14
cdr3_aa: CASSQARGTYEQYF
cdr3_nt: TGTGCCAGCAGCCAAGCCAGGGGGACCTACGAGCAGTACTTC

clone_size: NA
j_call: TRBJ2-3
d_call: TRBD1
v_call: TRBV7-3
cdr3_aa: CASSLQGGDTDTQYF
cdr3_nt: TGTGCCAGCAGCTTACAAGGGGGCGACACAGATACGCAGTATTTT

clone_size: NA
j_call: TRBJ2-2
d_call: TRBD1
v_call: TRBV7-9
cdr3_aa: CASSGQGNTGELFF
cdr3_nt: TGTGCCAGCAGTGGACAGGGGAACACCGGGGAGCTGTTTTTT

clone_size: once
j_call: TRBJ2-7
d_call: NA
v_call: TRBV29-1
cdr3_aa: CSARDNSYEQYF
cdr3_nt: TGCAGCGCCCGGGACAACTCCTACGAGCAGTACTTC

clone_size: NA
j_call: TRBJ1-2
d_call: TRBD1
v_call: TRBV2
cdr3_aa: CASSESWDRGYGYTF
cdr3_nt: TGTGCCAGCAGTGAAAGTTGGGACAGGGGGTATGGCTACACCTTC

clone_size: NA
j_call: TRBJ1-3
d_call: TRBD1
v_call: TRBV7-8
cdr3_aa: CASSLVGRGVVRQGNTIYF
cdr3_nt: TGTGCCAGCAGCTTAGTGGGCAGGGGGGTCGTCCGCCAGGGGAACACCATATATTTT

clone_size: NA
j_call: TRBJ2-1
d_call: TRBD2
v_call: TRBV28
cdr3_aa: CASSPTGGRGTSGGSSYNEQFF
cdr3_nt: TGTGCCAGCAGCCCAACAGGGGGCCGCGGGACTAGCGGGGGGAGCTCCTACAATGAGCAGTTCTTC

clone_size: NA
j_call: TRBJ1-1
d_call: NA
v_call: TRBV2
cdr3_aa: CASSPNTEAFF
cdr3_nt: TGTGCCAGCAGTCCAAACACTGAAGCTTTCTTT

clone_size: NA
j_call: TRBJ1-2
d_call: TRBD1
v_call: TRBV5-1
cdr3_aa: CASSLVPGTGGFLGGYTF
cdr3_nt: TGCGCCAGCAGCTTGGTCCCCGGGACAGGGGGATTTTTGGGCGGCTACACCTTC

clone_size: NA
j_call: TRBJ1-5
d_call: NA
v_call: TRBV4-2
cdr3_aa: CASSQYTESNQPQHF
cdr3_nt: TGTGCCAGCAGCCAGTACACAGAGAGCAATCAGCCCCAGCATTTT

clone_size: NA
j_call: TRBJ1-2
d_call: TRBD1
v_call: TRBV28
cdr3_aa: CASRWDRGQGNYGYTF
cdr3_nt: TGTGCCAGCCGTTGGGACAGGGGGCAAGGCAACTATGGCTACACCTTC

clone_size: NA
j_call: TRBJ2-3
d_call: NA
v_call: TRBV7-9
cdr3_aa: CASSSDRSTDTQYF
cdr3_nt: TGTGCCAGCAGCTCGGACAGAAGCACAGATACGCAGTATTTT

clone_size: NA
j_call: TRBJ2-7
d_call: TRBD1
v_call: TRBV7-9
cdr3_aa: CASSNGQAPYEQYF
cdr3_nt: TGTGCCAGCAGCAACGGACAGGCCCCATACGAGCAGTACTTC

clone_size: once
j_call: TRBJ2-2
d_call: TRBD1
v_call: TRBV5-1
cdr3_aa: CASSSGTANTGELFF
cdr3_nt: TGCGCCAGCAGCTCCGGGACAGCGAACACCGGGGAGCTGTTTTTT

clone_size: NA
j_call: TRBJ2-7
d_call: TRBD1
v_call: TRBV7-2
cdr3_aa: CASSPQTGLDEQYF
cdr3_nt: TGTGCCAGCAGCCCTCAGACAGGGCTCGACGAGCAGTACTTC

clone_size: NA
j_call: TRBJ2-2
d_call: NA
v_call: TRBV5-4
cdr3_aa: CASSPGVSTGELFF
cdr3_nt: TGTGCCAGCAGCCCGGGAGTGAGCACCGGGGAGCTGTTTTTT

clone_size: NA
j_call: TRBJ2-7
d_call: TRBD1
v_call: TRBV6-5
cdr3_aa: CASSYIGQGAYEQYF
cdr3_nt: TGTGCCAGCAGTTACATAGGACAGGGGGCCTACGAGCAGTACTTC